The 26 T cell receptor beta chains reported below all come from one sample, sequenced in a study of blood T cell repertoires in COVID-19. Profiled with immunoSEQ multiplex PCR; TCRdb holds only in-frame clones, not every one. Of some 200,000 clones listed, roughly 81% are singletons. The specimen was peripheral blood. These receptors were obtained from a woman aged 40 to 50 with COVID-19, enrolled during active disease.

This chain uses TRBV29-1 with TRBJ2-7; 8 positions agree with TRBD2. The CDR3 has 15 amino acids. V lost 6 bases to trimming and J lost 3 bases; unmatched junction nucleotides: 13. Germline CDR1 SQVTM, CDR2 ANQGSEA. CDR3 coding DNA: TGCAGCGTCGAAAAGCAGGCGGGGGGTTACTACGAGCAGTACTTC. It codes for CSVEKQAGGYYEQYF.

This chain connects TRBV6-5 to TRBJ2-1; D gene unclear. V dropped 4 bases and J dropped 9 bases, with 13 bases sitting between them. The CDR3 has 13 amino acids. From germline, CDR1 is MNHEY and CDR2 SVGAGI. The CDR3, as DNA: TGTGCCAGCAGTTCAATCGCAAGAGGTGAGCAGTTCTTC. Its translation: CASSSIARGEQFF.

The gene calls are TRBV11-2 and TRBJ2-1; D might be TRBD1 (6 bases). The ends were cut back, 2 bases at V and 8 bases at J, with 13 bases in the middle. This CDR3 has 14 amino acids. Germline loops: CDR1 SGHAT, CDR2 FQNNGV. This CDR3 is CASSLLQGRHEQFF. The CDR3 DNA is TGTGCCAGCAGCTTACTCCAGGGGCGGCATGAGCAGTTCTTC. Complete variable domain (other parts from reference TRBV11-2 and TRBJ2-1): EAGVAQSPRYKIIEKRQSVAFWCNPISGHATLYWYQQILGQGPKLLIQFQNNGVVDDSQLPKDRFSAERLKGVDSTLKIQPAKLEDSAVYLCASSLLQGRHEQFFGPGTRLTVL.

The chain employs TRBV27 and TRBJ2-3, with 9 bases that match TRBD2. Germline-derived CDR1 and CDR2 are MNHEY and SMNVEV (reference sequence). V lost 5 bases and J lost 3; bases outside the gene matches: 21. The CDR3 has 20 amino acids. CDR3: CASSHTPGGRAGRLTDTQYF. In DNA form, the CDR3 reads TGTGCCAGCAGTCATACCCCTGGCGGGAGGGCCGGAAGACTGACAGATACGCAGTATTTT.

A few counts support this clone. The J gene is TRBJ1-5, the V gene TRBV6-4, with 10 bases fitting TRBD1. Germline V gene lookup returns CDR1 MRHNA and CDR2 SNTAGT. V shed 6 bases and J 7 bases; nucleotides not matched to a gene: 3. The CDR3 length is 13 residues. The CDR3 bases are TGTGCCAGCAGCCGGGACAGGGGACAGCCCCAGCATTTT. Its protein is CASSRDRGQPQHF.

This clone was recorded once. The chain joins TRBV27 to TRBJ1-2; tentatively, D is TRBD1 (5 bases). The CDR3 has 13 amino acids. CDR1 and CDR2 (germline): MNHEY, SMNVEV (reference sequence). V lost 5 bases and J 1 base, leaving 8 bases between the germline ends. The CDR3: CASSGRVNYGYTF. The DNA for the CDR3 is TGTGCCAGCAGTGGCAGGGTTAACTATGGCTACACCTTC.

The V call is TRBV18, the J call TRBJ1-4, with D maybe TRBD1 (6 bases). CDR1 and CDR2 from the germline V gene are KGHSH and LQKENI. The CDR3 loop spans 15 amino acids. V shed 5 bases and J shed 5 bases, with 15 bases lying between them. The CDR3 reads CASSSTGQPNEKLFF. The CDR3 DNA reads TGTGCCAGCTCATCGACCGGACAGCCGAATGAAAAACTGTTTTTT. The full variable domain, with the rest looked up from reference TRBV18 and TRBJ1-4, is NAGVMQNPRHLVRRRGQEARLRCSPMKGHSHVYWYRQLPEEGLKFMVYLQKENIIDESGMPKERFSAEFPKEGPSILRIQQVVRGDSAAYFCASSSTGQPNEKLFFGSGTQLSVL.

CDR3 loop: CAISESLDSNSPLHF. CDR3 in DNA: TGTGCCATCAGTGAGTCCCTCGACAGTAATTCACCCCTCCACTTT. The chain couples TRBV10-3 to TRBJ1-6, with a weak D call TRBD1 (5 bases). The germline V gene has CDR1 ENHRY and CDR2 SYGVKD. There are 15 residues in the CDR3. The V gene lost 0 bases and the J gene lost 6 bases, with 9 bases spanning the gap.

V usage is TRBV7-2 and J usage is TRBJ1-1; weak D call: TRBD1 (5 bases). With 0 bases removed from V and 4 bases from J, the gap between germline ends came to 12 bases. There are 15 residues in the CDR3. CDR1 and CDR2 from the germline V gene are SGHTA and FQGNSA. The CDR3 spells CASSLAAGRGTEAFF. The CDR3 nucleotides are TGTGCCAGCAGCTTAGCTGCCGGGAGGGGCACTGAAGCTTTCTTT.

V and J are TRBV10-3 and TRBJ1-1; 9 positions agree with TRBD1. This CDR3 region has 16 residues. The germline V gene has CDR1 ENHRY and CDR2 SYGVKD. V trimming: 0 bases; J trimming: 1 base; junction bases outside the gene matches: 3. CDR3 amino acids: CAISESLGQGNTEAFF. The CDR3 DNA reads TGTGCCATCAGTGAGTCGTTGGGACAGGGGAACACTGAAGCTTTCTTT.

The chain carries TRBV30 and TRBJ1-4; weak D call: TRBD1 (6 bases). V was trimmed by 5 bases and J by 3 bases, leaving 7 bases between them. The V gene's germline CDR1 is GTSNPN and CDR2 SVGIG (reference sequence). The CDR3 is 12 residues long. CDR3 nucleotides: TGTGCCTGGGGACAGTCTAATGAAAAACTGTTTTTT. It translates to CAWGQSNEKLFF.

In this sample, this clone turned up a few times. The gene calls are TRBV18 and TRBJ1-4; 9 bases map to TRBD1. Germline V lookup: CDR1 KGHSH, CDR2 LQKENI. The trim removed 5 bases at V and 3 bases at J, leaving 4 bases unmatched. This CDR3 is 15 amino acids long. The CDR3 spells CASSEDRGANEKLFF. In DNA form, the CDR3 reads TGTGCCAGCTCAGAGGACAGGGGAGCTAATGAAAAACTGTTTTTT.

As concerns this clone: This probably arose from a read error, given a far larger clone one base away. The V call is TRBV6-4, the J call TRBJ1-1; D is possibly TRBD1 (6 bases). Trimming shortened V by 3 bases and J by 1 base, and 6 bases separated the two germline ends. There are 13 residues in the CDR3. Germline assignment: CDR1 MRHNA and CDR2 SNTAGT. CDR3 sequence reads: CASSEGANTEAFF. The CDR3 bases are TGTGCCAGCAGTGAGGGGGCGAACACTGAAGCTTTCTTT.

By frequency in the sample, this clone is medium-sized. The chain links TRBV19 to TRBJ1-5, with D maybe TRBD1 (6 bases). Germline V gene sequence: CDR1 LNHDA, CDR2 SQIVND (reference sequence). Trimming pared 3 bases from V and 6 bases from J, leaving 21 bases between. This CDR3 is built from 17 residues. CDR3 in amino acids: CASSILAAGDVVQPQHF. DNA for the CDR3: TGTGCCAGTAGTATTCTGGCCGCAGGGGACGTGGTTCAGCCCCAGCATTTT.

The chain joins TRBV21-1 to TRBJ2-1; the table's D call, TRBD1, has no DNA check behind it. TRBV21-1 represents a pseudogene. The CDR3 is 16 residues long. CDR3 bases: TGTGCCAGCACCACACAGGGGGCGAGCTCCTACAATGAGCAGTTCTTC. Translation gives CASTTQGASSYNEQFF.

This chain joins TRBV3-1 (or the pseudogene TRBV3-2) and TRBJ2-1; 9 bases line up with TRBD1. Unmatched junction bases numbered 4, after V lost 4 bases and J lost 3 bases. The germline CDR1 and CDR2 sequences are LGHDT and YNNKEL (reference sequence). The CDR3 runs to 15 residues. CDR3 sequence: CASSLDRGVYNEQFF. CDR3 sequence (DNA): TGTGCCAGCAGCCTGGACAGGGGAGTCTACAATGAGCAGTTCTTC.

The chain couples TRBV5-5 to TRBJ1-1; unclear D gene. The germline gives CDR1 SGHKS, CDR2 YYEKEE (reference sequence). The ends were cut back, 6 bases at V and 2 bases at J, with 14 bases in the middle. This CDR3 is built from 14 residues. In DNA form, the CDR3 reads TGTGCCAGCACCATGATATTAAGCAACACTGAAGCTTTCTTT. This gives the protein CASTMILSNTEAFF.

This chain uses TRBV27 with TRBJ2-2, with TRBD1 as a possible D gene (5 bases). The CDR3 has 15 residues. The germline V and J ends were trimmed by 2 bases and 1 base, with 8 bases remaining between them. The germline CDR1 and CDR2 sequences are MNHEY and SMNVEV (reference sequence). DNA of the CDR3: TGTGCCAGCAGTTTAATAGGGGTGAACACCGGGGAGCTGTTTTTT. This sequence encodes CASSLIGVNTGELFF.

The genes are TRBV19 and TRBJ1-1; the D is unclear. Per the germline V gene, CDR1 is LNHDA and CDR2 is SQIVND (reference sequence). This CDR3 has 14 amino acids. V was trimmed by 7 bases and J by 2 bases, leaving 14 bases between them. The CDR3 sequence: CASNGGLANTEAFF. CDR3 bases: TGTGCCAGTAATGGCGGACTAGCCAACACTGAAGCTTTCTTT.

The chain combines TRBV6-5 with TRBJ1-5, with D perhaps TRBD1 (6 bases). This CDR3 has 14 residues. V gave up 5 bases and J gave up 2 bases, with 10 bases separating them. Germline-derived CDR1 and CDR2 are MNHEY and SVGAGI. CDR3 sequence reads: CASSNRQGNQPQHF. The CDR3 bases are TGTGCCAGCAGTAACAGACAGGGCAATCAGCCCCAGCATTTT.

The chain combines TRBV7-3 with TRBJ2-2; 8 bases are a match to TRBD2. J gave up 4 bases and V 2 bases, and 3 bases lay outside the gene matches. Germline V CDR1 and CDR2: SGHTA, FQGTGA. CDR3 size: 15 residues. Here the CDR3 DNA reads TGTGCCAGCAGCTTACTGGCGGGAGGCACCGGGGAGCTGTTTTTT. This encodes CASSLLAGGTGELFF.

In its sample, this clone was seen once. The V call is TRBV11-1, the J call TRBJ1-3; TRBD1 matches 7 bases. The V segment lost 5 bases and the J segment 2 bases; nucleotides outside the gene matches: 3. Looked up from germline, CDR1 is SGHAT and CDR2 is FQDESV (reference sequence). This CDR3 is 14 amino acids long. Here the CDR3 reads CASSNDRAGNTIYF. CDR3 in DNA: TGTGCCAGCAGCAACGACAGGGCTGGAAACACCATATATTTT.

This clone was seen just once. The chain employs TRBV3-1 (or the pseudogene TRBV3-2) and TRBJ1-6; D call uncertain. This CDR3 region has 14 residues. V was clipped by 0 bases and J by 6 bases, with 6 bases between them. Looked up from germline, CDR1 is LGHDT and CDR2 is YNNKEL (reference sequence). CDR3 DNA: TGTGCCAGCAGCCAAGATCTGAGTAATTCACCCCTCCACTTT. It translates to CASSQDLSNSPLHF.

This rearrangement joins TRBV6-5 to TRBJ2-1; TRBD1 agrees at 9 bases. This CDR3 contains 14 residues. After removal of 9 bases from V and 7 bases from J, the junction contained 10 bases not matched to a gene. The germline V gene has CDR1 MNHEY and CDR2 SVGAGI. The CDR3 DNA reads as TGTGCCAGTCTGGGGACAGGGCGCACTAATGAGCAGTTCTTC. The encoded protein is CASLGTGRTNEQFF.

The chain links TRBV2 to TRBJ2-5; TRBD1 might be the D (6 bases). This CDR3 has 19 residues. Looked up from germline, CDR1 is SNHLY and CDR2 is FYNNEI. Trimming cost V 2 bases and J 5 bases, with 27 bases left between them. CDR3 in DNA: TGTGCCAGCAGTGAAAACTGGGACGCACAGGGAGATTTAGCGGAGACCCAGTACTTC. This sequence encodes CASSENWDAQGDLAETQYF.

The chain carries TRBV2 and TRBJ1-1; D is possibly TRBD1 (6 bases). Germline V CDR1 and CDR2: SNHLY, FYNNEI. The CDR3 length is 12 residues. The V end lost 8 bases, the J end lost 1 base, and 8 bases lay between the germline ends. CDR3 DNA: TGTGCCAGCCTCAGGGGGAACACTGAAGCTTTCTTT. This codes for CASLRGNTEAFF. Together with reference TRBV2 and TRBJ1-1, the CDR3 gives the full variable domain: EPEVTQTPSHQVTQMGQEVILRCVPISNHLYFYWYRQILGQKVEFLVSFYNNEISEKSEIFDDQFSVERPDGSNFTLKIRSTKLEDSAMYFCASLRGNTEAFFGQGTRLTVV.